Shown below are 24 T cell receptor beta chains from a single sample sequenced in a study of T-cell memory formation after mild COVID-19. TCRdb called the 5' RACE reads again in MiXCR, with one record for every CDR3 protein. The table shows fewer than 350,000 distinct CDR3 sequences, with over 11% occurring only once. The sequencing input was PBMCs or a T cell subset sorted from them (not recorded which). Source of these receptors: a man younger than 30 who had mild COVID-19 (a few samples of this study predate the infection). Cell type and time point are not known.

This sequence joins TRBV7-9 and TRBJ1-2; possible D gene TRBD1, 6 bases. Germline loops: CDR1 SEHNR, CDR2 FQNEAQ (reference sequence). This CDR3 is 13 amino acids long. The germline V and J ends were trimmed by 5 bases and 4 bases, with 11 bases remaining between them. The DNA of the CDR3 is TGTGCCAGCAGCGACACAGGGATCTATGGCTACACCTTC. It specifies CASSDTGIYGYTF.

In this sample, this clonotype turned up many times. This chain connects TRBV5-1 to TRBJ2-3; TRBD2 aligns across 9 bases. The CDR3 loop spans 16 amino acids. V was pared by 4 bases and J by 5 bases, with 11 bases of the junction left unmatched. Germline V CDR1 and CDR2: SGHRS, YFSETQ. CDR3 in amino acids: CASSPEGLAGGDTQYF. DNA of the CDR3: TGCGCCAGCAGCCCGGAGGGACTAGCCGGGGGAGATACGCAGTATTTT.

V usage is TRBV5-4 and J usage is TRBJ2-1; D may be TRBD1 (5 bases). V lost 3 bases to trimming and J lost 5 bases, with 12 bases between them. This CDR3 contains 14 residues. Germline values: CDR1 SGHNT, CDR2 YYREEE (reference sequence). The CDR3 coding sequence is TGTGCCAGCAGCTGGAAGACAGAGGACAATGAGCAGTTCTTC. It translates to CASSWKTEDNEQFF.

This clonotype was observed a handful of times. The chain has TRBV4-1 and TRBJ2-7, with D unresolved. Germline V gene lookup returns CDR1 MGHRA and CDR2 YSYEKL. V was cut by 1 base and J by 3 bases, with 7 bases left in between. The CDR3 is 13 residues long. CDR3: CASSQGDGYEQYV. In DNA, the CDR3 is TGCGCCAGCAGCCAAGGGGATGGCTACGAGCAGTACGTC.

The rearrangement joins TRBV20-1 to TRBJ2-2, with TRBD1 identical over 7 bases. This CDR3 comprises 15 residues. J lost 1 base, V lost 6 bases, and 8 bases had no gene match. CDR1 is DFQATT and CDR2 is SNEGSKA in the germline V gene (reference sequence). CDR3 amino acids: CSAPTGTLNTGELFF. CDR3 nucleotide sequence: TGCAGTGCCCCGACAGGGACCCTGAACACCGGGGAGCTGTTTTTT.

V and J are TRBV6-5 and TRBJ1-2, with TRBD1 matching over 7 bases. Germline CDR1 and CDR2: MNHEY and SVGAGI. This CDR3 is built from 14 residues. The junction had 9 bases not matched to a gene; V was cut back by 6 bases and J by 5 bases. This CDR3 reads CASRPPGQIYGYTF. The CDR3 region has the DNA TGTGCCAGCAGACCGCCGGGACAGATATATGGCTACACCTTC.

V usage is TRBV27 and J usage is TRBJ2-7; no reliable D call. The CDR3 sequence is 14 residues long. With 3 bases removed from V and 0 bases from J, the gap between germline ends came to 9 bases. Looked up from germline, CDR1 is MNHEY and CDR2 is SMNVEV (reference sequence). The CDR3 loop is CASSFKSSSYEQYF. CDR3 nucleotides: TGTGCCAGCAGTTTCAAGTCTAGCTCCTACGAGCAGTACTTC.

This clonotype was counted only a few times. The chain recombines TRBV28 with TRBJ2-5; 10 bases agree with TRBD2. The V gene end was trimmed by 6 bases and the J gene end by 5 bases; junction bases not matched to a gene: 9. This CDR3 has 15 amino acids. The germline CDR1 and CDR2 sequences are MDHEN and SYDVKM. In DNA, the CDR3 is TGTGCCAGCAGCTCCCCCAGCGGGGGGGCCGAGACCCAGTACTTC. Encoded protein: CASSSPSGGAETQYF.

This clonotype showed up just a few times. The V gene is TRBV6-1, the J gene TRBJ1-2; no clear D. V gave up 5 bases and J gave up 4 bases, with 20 bases separating them. The CDR3 has 16 amino acids. In germline, CDR1 is MNHNS, CDR2 SASEGT. Here the CDR3 DNA reads TGTGCCAGCAGTCTTTCACGAATGACCCTGGGCTATGGCTACACCTTC. Translating it yields CASSLSRMTLGYGYTF.

The genes are TRBV24-1 and TRBJ2-1; 7 positions agree with TRBD1. Germline loops: CDR1 KGHDR, CDR2 SFDVKD. CDR3 length: 14 residues. V was pared by 3 bases and J by 7 bases, with 5 bases of the junction left unmatched. CDR3 DNA: TGTGCCACCAGTGATGGACAGGTTGGTAATGAGCAGTTCTTC. As protein: CATSDGQVGNEQFF.

V usage is TRBV12-2 and J usage is TRBJ2-3. TRBV12-2 is classified as a pseudogene. The CDR3 covers 15 residues. CDR3 sequence reads: CASRSFPFLKYTQYF. Written as DNA, the CDR3 is TGTGCAAGTCGCTCATTTCCTTTCCTAAAGTATACGCAGTATTTT.

In its sample, this clonotype was seen a few times. The chain uses TRBV2 and TRBJ1-2, with no clear D. The CDR3 is 14 residues long. Germline V gene data show CDR1 as SNHLY and CDR2 as FYNNEI. The V and J ends lost 2 bases and 0 bases respectively, with 7 bases between them. In nucleotides, the CDR3 is TGTGCCAGCAGTGAAAGTCTCCCTAACTATGGCTACACCTTC. Amino acid sequence: CASSESLPNYGYTF. Based on the CDR3 plus reference TRBV2 and TRBJ1-2, the full variable domain is EPEVTQTPSHQVTQMGQEVILRCVPISNHLYFYWYRQILGQKVEFLVSFYNNEISEKSEIFDDQFSVERPDGSNFTLKIRSTKLEDSAMYFCASSESLPNYGYTFGSGTRLTVV.

In this sample, this clonotype turned up a few times. The rearrangement joins TRBV6-5 to TRBJ1-2; D is possibly TRBD1 (6 bases). The CDR3 sequence is 13 residues long. Trimming took off 7 bases at V and 4 bases at J, with 13 bases between the two ends. Germline V CDR1 and CDR2: MNHEY, SVGAGI. DNA for the CDR3: TGTGCCAGCACGGCAGGGGCCCTCTATGGCTACACCTTC. It is translated as CASTAGALYGYTF.

The sample holds one count of this clonotype. The rearrangement joins TRBV20-1 to TRBJ1-1, with D hard to call. The germline V gene has CDR1 DFQATT and CDR2 SNEGSKA (reference sequence). The CDR3 covers 15 residues. V gave up 5 bases and J gave up 0 bases, with 16 bases separating them. The CDR3 nucleotides read TGCAGTGCTCGCAAGGCCGGGTCACTGAACACTGAAGCTTTCTTT. It is translated as CSARKAGSLNTEAFF.

In its sample, this clonotype was seen many times. V gene TRBV4-3 combines with J gene TRBJ2-2; 8 bases match TRBD1. Germline loops: CDR1 LGHNA, CDR2 YSLEER. The V and J ends lost 1 base and 3 bases, in that order; junction bases with no gene match: 7. This CDR3 has 17 amino acids. CDR3 sequence reads: CASSQGFRGLDTGELFF. The CDR3 coding sequence is TGCGCCAGCAGCCAAGGGTTCAGGGGGCTCGACACCGGGGAGCTGTTTTTT.

This clonotype was detected only a few times. V usage is TRBV7-2 and J usage is TRBJ1-5, with a possible D match to TRBD1 (6 bases). The CDR3 has 15 residues. The germline V and J ends were trimmed by 4 bases and 1 base, with 11 bases remaining between them. Per germline, CDR1 SGHTA and CDR2 FQGNSA. CDR3 DNA: TGTGCCAGCAGCTCCATGACAGGCAGCAATCAGCCCCAGCATTTT. Translating gives CASSSMTGSNQPQHF.

This clonotype was recorded many times. The V call is TRBV2, the J call TRBJ1-1, with D maybe TRBD1 (5 bases). The germline V gene encodes CDR1 SNHLY and CDR2 FYNNEI. The V end was cut by 11 bases, the J end by 6 bases, with 16 bases between. The CDR3 covers 12 residues. This CDR3 is CASSREIAEAFF. The CDR3 DNA reads TGTGCCTCCAGCAGGGAGATCGCTGAAGCTTTCTTT.

This clonotype was seen more than once but under ten times. V gene TRBV10-3 combines with J gene TRBJ2-3, with D perhaps matching TRBD1 (6 bases). Looked up from germline, CDR1 is ENHRY and CDR2 is SYGVKD. The CDR3 is made up of 16 amino acids. Trimming took off 4 bases at V and 4 bases at J, with 18 bases between the two ends. CDR3: CAISGRGTSLPDTQYF. The DNA of the CDR3 is TGTGCCATCAGTGGCCGAGGGACAAGTCTCCCAGATACGCAGTATTTT.

This chain links TRBV7-9 with TRBJ1-6; no clear D gene. This CDR3 spans 11 amino acids. Trimming took 3 bases from V and 12 from J, leaving 6 bases between them. CDR1 is SEHNR, CDR2 FQNEAQ, per germline (reference sequence). CDR3 protein: CASSFAEPLHF. The CDR3 DNA sequence: TGTGCCAGCAGCTTTGCGGAACCCCTCCACTTT.

The CDR3 reads CSARDLQTSFYEETQYF. The CDR3 DNA sequence: TGCAGTGCTAGAGACCTCCAGACTAGTTTTTACGAAGAGACCCAGTACTTC. This chain joins TRBV20-1 and TRBJ2-5, with a possible D match to TRBD2 (6 bases). CDR3 length: 17 residues. CDR1 and CDR2 from the germline V gene are DFQATT and SNEGSKA (reference sequence). Between the trimmed V and J ends, which lost 0 bases and 3 bases, there was a span of 20 bases.

The V call is TRBV5-1, the J call TRBJ2-1; tentatively, D is TRBD2 (7 bases). V dropped 0 bases and J dropped 8 bases, with 15 bases sitting between them. CDR1 and CDR2 from the germline V gene are SGHRS and YFSETQ. The CDR3 has 15 residues. This CDR3 is CASSLGPGGTDEQFF. The DNA of the CDR3 is TGCGCCAGCAGCTTGGGTCCGGGGGGCACCGATGAGCAGTTCTTC.

There are a few counts of this clonotype. The CDR3 nucleotides read TGTGCCAGCAGTTTATCTAGCGGGGGGGTAGAGACCCAGTACTTC. Its protein is CASSLSSGGVETQYF. The chain employs TRBV28 and TRBJ2-5; TRBD2 matches 12 bases. The CDR3 consists of 15 residues. Germline V gene sequence: CDR1 MDHEN, CDR2 SYDVKM. Trimming at V came to 1 base and at J to 4 bases, leaving 1 base not matched to a gene.

This clonotype was counted many times. The chain has TRBV7-9 and TRBJ2-3; a weak D match, TRBD2 (5 bases). V was trimmed by 5 bases and J by 1 base, leaving 7 bases between them. This CDR3 region has 13 residues. CDR1 is SEHNR, CDR2 FQNEAQ, per germline (reference sequence). CDR3 in DNA: TGTGCCAGCAGCCCCGGGGGCACAGATACGCAGTATTTT. Its translation is CASSPGGTDTQYF.

This clonotype was seen only a few times. The DNA for the CDR3 is TGTGCCAGCAGTGACCCCGGGACAGGATCATACGAGCAGTACGTC. Protein sequence: CASSDPGTGSYEQYV. This chain uses TRBV6-1 with TRBJ2-7; 8 nucleotides agree with TRBD1. V lost 3 bases, J lost 4 bases, and 8 bases stayed unmatched. CDR3 size: 15 residues. CDR1 MNHNS and CDR2 SASEGT come from the germline V gene.